Below are 29 T cell receptor beta chains sequenced from a single sample in a study of blood T cell repertoires in COVID-19. TCRdb keeps only in-frame clones here, not all; method: immunoSEQ multiplex PCR. The sample records 150,000 to 200,000 clones, roughly nine tenths being singletons. The sequencing sample was made of peripheral blood. These receptors were collected from a man between 18 and 35 years old who had recovered from COVID-19.

The chain has TRBV5-1 and TRBJ2-3; tentative D call: TRBD2 (7 bases). The CDR3 consists of 14 residues. Germline V gene lookup returns CDR1 SGHRS and CDR2 YFSETQ. V lost 6 bases and J lost 4, with 15 bases in between. The CDR3 bases are TGCGCCAGCACCGTTGGGGGGGGCTCAGATACGCAGTATTTT. Residues: CASTVGGGSDTQYF.

The rearrangement uses TRBV28 and TRBJ2-2; the match to TRBD2 covers 7 bases. V lost 5 bases to trimming and J lost 0 bases; unmatched junction nucleotides: 6. The CDR3 contains 16 residues. Per the germline V gene, CDR1 is MDHEN and CDR2 is SYDVKM. The CDR3 DNA sequence: TGTGCCAGCAGTGTAGCGGGCCTAGCGAACACCGGGGAGCTGTTTTTT. It translates to CASSVAGLANTGELFF.

A single count supports this clone. This chain uses TRBV9 with TRBJ1-1; 8 bases line up with TRBD1. The CDR3 consists of 15 residues. Per germline, CDR1 SGDLS and CDR2 YYNGEE. The J segment lost 7 bases and the V segment lost 0 bases, leaving 8 bases of the junction unmatched. CDR3 amino acids: CASSVDQGAQLEAFF. CDR3 bases: TGTGCCAGCAGCGTAGACCAGGGGGCGCAACTTGAAGCTTTCTTT.

The V gene is TRBV9, the J gene TRBJ2-2; tentative D call: TRBD1 (5 bases). Trimming took 3 bases from V and 4 from J, leaving 13 bases between them. Germline CDR1 SGDLS, CDR2 YYNGEE. The CDR3 covers 15 residues. CDR3 residues: CASSGGHSGTGELFF. The CDR3 DNA is TGTGCCAGCAGCGGAGGACACTCGGGCACCGGGGAGCTGTTTTTT. The full variable domain, completed using reference TRBV9 and TRBJ2-2, is DSGVTQTPKHLITATGQRVTLRCSPRSGDLSVYWYQQSLDQGLQFLIQYYNGEERAKGNILERFSAQQFPDLHSELNLSSLELGDSALYFCASSGGHSGTGELFFGEGSRLTVL.

The chain combines TRBV9 with TRBJ1-5; D perhaps matches TRBD1 (6 bases). Germline lookup yields CDR1 SGDLS and CDR2 YYNGEE. V was pared by 4 bases and J by 1 base, with 12 bases between. The CDR3 has 15 residues. CDR3 coding DNA: TGTGCCAGCAGCACGGACGGACAGAGCAATCAGCCCCAGCATTTT. This gives the protein CASSTDGQSNQPQHF.

This chain links TRBV7-9 with TRBJ2-1; possibly TRBD2 for D (6 bases). Germline CDR1 reads SEHNR; CDR2 reads FQNEAQ (reference sequence). The CDR3 consists of 16 residues. The V gene lost 3 bases and the J gene lost 1 base, with 13 bases spanning the gap. This CDR3 is CASSFRDSPSYNEQFF. CDR3 DNA sequence: TGTGCCAGCAGCTTCCGGGACTCCCCTTCCTACAATGAGCAGTTCTTC.

This clone was seen a few times. The junction and the germline gene differ at one end; a read error may be behind it. CDR3 region: CASSLGLAKGDEQFF. Written as DNA, the CDR3 is TGTGCTAGCAGCTTAGGTCTAGCGAAAGGGGATGAGCAGTTCTTC. The chain links TRBV7-7 to TRBJ2-1, with D possibly being TRBD2 (6 bases). The CDR3 consists of 15 residues. Germline CDR1 reads SSHAT; CDR2 reads FNYEAQ (reference sequence).

The chain has TRBV19 and TRBJ2-1, with D maybe TRBD2 (6 bases). This CDR3 spans 14 amino acids. Trimming took off 4 bases at V and 10 bases at J, with 17 bases between the two ends. Germline CDR1 is LNHDA and CDR2 is SQIVND (reference sequence). In DNA, the CDR3 is TGTGCCAGTAGTACAGGCCCGGGGGACGGGGAGCAGTTCTTC. It codes for CASSTGPGDGEQFF.

The V and J genes are TRBV19 and TRBJ2-3; weak D call: TRBD1 (6 bases). This CDR3 spans 15 amino acids. V was clipped by 6 bases and J by 1 base, with 14 bases between them. The germline V gene encodes CDR1 LNHDA and CDR2 SQIVND (reference sequence). CDR3 region: CASSPWAGGTDTQYF. CDR3 nucleotide sequence: TGTGCCAGTAGCCCTTGGGCAGGGGGCACAGATACGCAGTATTTT. Based on the CDR3 plus reference TRBV19 and TRBJ2-3, the full variable domain is DGGITQSPKYLFRKEGQNVTLSCEQNLNHDAMYWYRQDPGQGLRLIYYSQIVNDFQKGDIAEGYSVSREKKESFPLTVTSAQKNPTAFYLCASSPWAGGTDTQYFGPGTRLTVL.

The V gene is TRBV5-1, the J gene TRBJ1-4, with D possibly matching TRBD1 (5 bases). The germline CDR1 and CDR2 sequences are SGHRS and YFSETQ. The CDR3 is 14 residues long. V was cut by 3 bases and J by 8 bases, with 14 bases left in between. CDR3 sequence: CASSSTDSREKLFF. Written as DNA, the CDR3 is TGCGCCAGCAGCTCGACAGATTCGCGGGAAAAACTGTTTTTT.

The chain is built from TRBV6-5 and TRBJ2-7, with D unresolved. The CDR3 extends over 13 amino acids. V shed 6 bases and J shed 6 bases, with 15 bases lying between them. In germline, CDR1 is MNHEY, CDR2 SVGAGI. The CDR3 is CASRPRNMGEQYF. The CDR3, as DNA: TGTGCCAGCAGACCGAGGAATATGGGCGAGCAGTACTTC.

The rearrangement links TRBV15 to TRBJ1-5, with D tentatively TRBD1 (5 bases). The CDR3 length is 12 residues. CDR1 and CDR2 (germline): LNHNV, YYDKDF (reference sequence). Trimming left V 3 bases short and J 12 bases short, with 12 bases between. CDR3 nucleotides: TGTGCCACCAGCAGGGACAAATCTAGCCAGCATTTT. Protein sequence: CATSRDKSSQHF.

V usage is TRBV7-3 and J usage is TRBJ2-1; tentatively, D is TRBD1 (6 bases). Between the trimmed V and J ends, which lost 2 bases and 13 bases, there was a span of 21 bases. Per the germline V gene, CDR1 is SGHTA and CDR2 is FQGTGA. The CDR3 loop spans 15 amino acids. The CDR3 sequence: CASSLEGDLTPKQFF. CDR3 in DNA: TGTGCCAGCAGCTTAGAGGGGGACCTTACCCCAAAACAGTTCTTC.

The chain carries TRBV7-3 and TRBJ2-1; 8 nucleotides agree with TRBD1. Germline trimming cut 5 bases from V and 9 bases from J; bases unmatched to any gene: 6. The CDR3 length is 13 residues. From germline, CDR1 is SGHTA and CDR2 FQGTGA. CDR3 sequence (DNA): TGTGCCAGCAGCCCGCGGACAGGGCCTGAGCAGTTCTTC. Its translation: CASSPRTGPEQFF. The complete variable domain, with remaining parts taken from reference TRBV7-3 and TRBJ2-1, reads GAGVSQTPSNKVTEKGKYVELRCDPISGHTALYWYRQSLGQGPEFLIYFQGTGAADDSGLPNDRFFAVRPEGSVSTLKIQRTERGDSAVYLCASSPRTGPEQFFGPGTRLTVL.

The rearrangement links TRBV7-2 to TRBJ1-1; D is uncertain. V shed 3 bases and J shed 7 bases, with 6 bases lying between them. The CDR3 runs 11 residues. From germline, CDR1 is SGHTA and CDR2 FQGNSA. The CDR3 nucleotides read TGTGCCAGCAGCTTTAGGAGTGAAGCTTTCTTT. Translating gives CASSFRSEAFF.

V and J are TRBV7-2 and TRBJ2-7; 8 nucleotides agree with TRBD2. The CDR3 covers 14 residues. V lost 5 bases, J lost 3 bases, and 6 bases stayed unmatched. The germline CDR1 and CDR2 sequences are SGHTA and FQGNSA. DNA of the CDR3: TGTGCCAGCAGCGGGGGACTAGGATACTACGAGCAGTACTTC. Residues: CASSGGLGYYEQYF. The full variable domain, in which reference TRBV7-2 and TRBJ2-7 provide the parts outside the CDR3, is GAGVSQSPSNKVTEKGKDVELRCDPISGHTALYWYRQSLGQGLEFLIYFQGNSAPDKSGLPSDRFSAERTGGSVSTLTIQRTQQEDSAVYLCASSGGLGYYEQYFGPGTRLTVT.

The chain couples TRBV3-1 (or the pseudogene TRBV3-2) to TRBJ1-1; 10 nucleotides line up with TRBD1. Trimming took 3 bases from V and 6 from J; bases not matched to a gene: 7. The CDR3 covers 15 residues. The germline CDR1 and CDR2 sequences are LGHDT and YNNKEL (reference sequence). CDR3 region: CASSHQRDRGAEAFF. For the CDR3, the DNA is TGTGCCAGCAGCCATCAAAGGGACAGGGGAGCTGAAGCTTTCTTT.

The V gene is TRBV7-2, the J gene TRBJ2-7; D might be TRBD2 (5 bases). The CDR3 has 15 amino acids. The V gene's germline CDR1 is SGHTA and CDR2 FQGNSA. V was cut by 5 bases and J by 2 bases, with 16 bases left in between. CDR3 protein: CASSRSPGDPYEQYF. The CDR3 bases are TGTGCCAGCAGCAGGAGCCCCGGGGATCCCTACGAGCAGTACTTC.

The chain carries TRBV24-1 and TRBJ2-7; a weak D match, TRBD1 (5 bases). Germline-derived CDR1 and CDR2 are KGHDR and SFDVKD. This CDR3 region has 13 residues. The V gene lost 5 bases and the J gene lost 2 bases, with 9 bases spanning the gap. This chain's CDR3 is CATSAETAYEQYF. In DNA form, the CDR3 reads TGTGCCACCAGTGCCGAGACAGCCTACGAGCAGTACTTC.

The chain joins TRBV5-1 to TRBJ1-5; tentatively, D is TRBD1 (5 bases). The ends were cut back, 1 base at V and 0 bases at J, with 20 bases in the middle. This CDR3 region has 19 residues. Germline values: CDR1 SGHRS, CDR2 YFSETQ. The CDR3 spells CASSLYPLSGSNSNQPQHF. CDR3 sequence (DNA): TGCGCCAGCAGCTTGTACCCACTCTCAGGGTCAAATAGCAATCAGCCCCAGCATTTT.

The rearrangement joins TRBV6-5 to TRBJ2-7; tentative D call: TRBD1 (6 bases). This CDR3 is built from 15 residues. The V gene's germline CDR1 is MNHEY and CDR2 SVGAGI. The V end was cut by 6 bases, the J end by 2 bases, with 17 bases between. CDR3: CASSTETGPTYEQYF. The CDR3 DNA reads TGTGCCAGCAGCACCGAGACAGGACCCACCTACGAGCAGTACTTC.

The rearrangement uses TRBV11-2 and TRBJ1-6, with 8 bases identical to TRBD1. The CDR3 has 13 residues. Germline V gene data show CDR1 as SGHAT and CDR2 as FQNNGV. J lost 8 bases, V lost 5 bases, and 2 bases had no gene match. CDR3: CASSADRDSPLHF. The DNA for the CDR3 is TGTGCCAGCAGCGCGGACAGGGATTCACCCCTCCACTTT.

V usage is TRBV7-2 and J usage is TRBJ1-1; 8 bases line up with TRBD1. The V gene end was trimmed by 4 bases and the J gene end by 5 bases; junction bases not matched to a gene: 9. This CDR3 contains 15 residues. Looked up from germline, CDR1 is SGHTA and CDR2 is FQGNSA. CDR3 sequence: CASSSRTGYRTEAFF. CDR3 in DNA: TGTGCCAGCAGCTCCCGGACAGGGTATAGGACTGAAGCTTTCTTT.

The gene calls are TRBV9 and TRBJ1-1; D perhaps matches TRBD1 (6 bases). The CDR3 length is 15 residues. The V gene's germline CDR1 is SGDLS and CDR2 YYNGEE. The V end lost 4 bases, the J end lost 5 bases, and 18 bases lay between the germline ends. The CDR3 nucleotides read TGTGCCAGCAGCCCTACGACAGGTTCACGGACTGAAGCTTTCTTT. Its translation is CASSPTTGSRTEAFF. Looking up the rest from reference TRBV9 and TRBJ1-1 gives the full variable domain: DSGVTQTPKHLITATGQRVTLRCSPRSGDLSVYWYQQSLDQGLQFLIQYYNGEERAKGNILERFSAQQFPDLHSELNLSSLELGDSALYFCASSPTTGSRTEAFFGQGTRLTVV.

The chain has TRBV19 and TRBJ1-6; D is undetermined. The CDR3 sequence is 12 residues long. Germline CDR1 and CDR2: LNHDA and SQIVND (reference sequence). V was trimmed by 3 bases and J by 7 bases, leaving 4 bases between them. Here the CDR3 DNA reads TGTGCCAGTAGTATGGGCAATTCACCCCTCCACTTT. Amino acid sequence: CASSMGNSPLHF.

The rearrangement links TRBV5-1 to TRBJ1-1, with D tentatively TRBD1 (6 bases). CDR3 length: 13 amino acids. Germline V gene sequence: CDR1 SGHRS, CDR2 YFSETQ. V lost 6 bases to trimming and J lost 1 base, with 10 bases between them. CDR3 amino acids: CASTQGGNTEAFF. The CDR3 DNA reads TGCGCCAGCACCCAAGGGGGGAACACTGAAGCTTTCTTT. The full variable domain, with the rest looked up from reference TRBV5-1 and TRBJ1-1, is KAGVTQTPRYLIKTRGQQVTLSCSPISGHRSVSWYQQTPGQGLQFLFEYFSETQRNKGNFPGRFSGRQFSNSRSEMNVSTLELGDSALYLCASTQGGNTEAFFGQGTRLTVV.

This clone was found once. This chain connects TRBV7-6 to TRBJ1-3; no reliable D call. The V end lost 1 base, the J end lost 0 bases, and 7 bases lay between the germline ends. CDR1 SGHVS and CDR2 FNYEAQ come from the germline V gene. The CDR3 is made up of 15 amino acids. The CDR3 nucleotides read TGTGCCAGCAGCTTAGACGGGAACTCTGGAAACACCATATATTTT. Translating it yields CASSLDGNSGNTIYF.

The chain joins TRBV28 to TRBJ2-3; 12 positions match TRBD2. Looked up from germline, CDR1 is MDHEN and CDR2 is SYDVKM. This CDR3 is built from 16 residues. With V trimmed by 5 bases and J by 2 bases, 5 bases remained unmatched. The CDR3 loop reads CASSPGLAGLTDTQYF. CDR3 DNA: TGTGCCAGCAGTCCTGGACTAGCGGGACTCACAGATACGCAGTATTTT.

In this sample, this clone turned up a few times. V gene TRBV6-2 or TRBV6-3 combines with J gene TRBJ2-2; a possible D gene is TRBD2 (6 bases). Germline V lookup: CDR1 MNHEY, CDR2 SVGEGT. CDR3 length: 16 amino acids. V lost 0 bases and J 1 base, leaving 9 bases between the germline ends. The CDR3 loop is CASSYSAEGNTGELFF. The CDR3 DNA sequence: TGTGCCAGCAGTTACTCAGCGGAGGGGAACACCGGGGAGCTGTTTTTT.